These 2 T cell receptor beta chains were all obtained from the same sample, sequenced in a study of shared clonotypes between healthy human individuals (dated by TCRdb to 2020 to 2022). The library was built by means of the immunoSEQ multiplex PCR assay. What TCRdb holds here is the immuneACCESS table cut down to in-frame rearrangements. Part of the clones is not present; checked against another copy, under half of the missing clones reflect an unresolved V gene, and the others are unexplained. The sample table records about 1 million clones; around 75% of these occur just once. Roughly 1.5% of the sample is taken by the ten largest. Sequencing used memory CD4+ T cells sorted from blood. What the cell subset or site label conveys for this sample: CD45RA-negative fraction. The receptors shown here come from a man aged 18 to 30 in good health.

The J gene is TRBJ1-2, the V gene TRBV6-6; the D gene is possibly TRBD1 (6 bases). Trimming left V 6 bases short and J 4 bases short, with 15 bases between. The CDR3 is 14 residues long. Per the germline V gene, CDR1 is MNHNY and CDR2 is SVGAGI (reference sequence). CDR3 sequence: CASRRQEVIYGYTF. In DNA, the CDR3 is TGTGCCAGCAGGAGACAGGAAGTCATCTATGGCTACACCTTC.

The chain couples TRBV7-8 to TRBJ2-1, with D possibly matching TRBD2 (5 bases). CDR3 length: 13 amino acids. From germline, CDR1 is SGHVS and CDR2 FQNEAQ. Trimming stripped 6 bases from V and 6 bases from J, with 12 bases between. The CDR3: CASSPPSGNEQFF. The DNA for the CDR3 is TGTGCCAGCAGTCCCCCCAGCGGCAATGAGCAGTTCTTC.